One and the same sample provided the 3 T cell receptor beta chains below, sequenced in a study of blood T cell repertoires in COVID-19. Data came from immunoSEQ multiplex PCR; TCRdb stores just in-frame clones and leaves some out. The sample includes hundreds of thousands of clones, approximately 90% of them seen just once. Specimen: peripheral blood. These receptors all stem from a man between 60 and 75 years old with COVID-19, enrolled during active disease.

This rearrangement joins TRBV28 to TRBJ1-4, with D tentatively TRBD1 (5 bases). The germline V and J ends were trimmed by 10 bases and 5 bases, with 14 bases remaining between them. The CDR3 length is 13 residues. Germline values: CDR1 MDHEN, CDR2 SYDVKM. The CDR3 DNA reads TGTGCCACCGGGGGTGGGGGGAATGAAAAACTGTTTTTT. Translation: CATGGGGNEKLFF.

This clone has a single count. The chain recombines TRBV19 with TRBJ1-1, with D tentatively TRBD1 (6 bases). The V gene lost 5 bases and the J gene lost 4 bases, with 17 bases spanning the gap. The CDR3 runs 15 residues. Germline V gene sequence: CDR1 LNHDA, CDR2 SQIVND (reference sequence). In nucleotides, the CDR3 is TGTGCCAGTAGTCCCTACAGGGAATCTGTCACTGAAGCTTTCTTT. Amino acid sequence: CASSPYRESVTEAFF.

This sequence joins TRBV29-1 and TRBJ1-5; D remains unclear. CDR1 SQVTM and CDR2 ANQGSEA come from the germline V gene. The CDR3 is made up of 13 amino acids. Trimming left V 4 bases short and J 0 bases short, with 7 bases between. The CDR3 spells CSVGENSNQPQHF. The CDR3 nucleotides read TGCAGCGTTGGGGAGAATAGCAATCAGCCCCAGCATTTT.